This T cell receptor beta chain appears in the sequencing data of a study of control samples from healthy donors and cancer patients. This CDR3 has 14 residues. CDR1 is LNHDA and CDR2 is SQIVND in the germline V gene (reference sequence). Trimming took 5 bases from V and 4 from J, leaving 11 bases between them. Here immunoSEQ multiplex PCR was the method, and the copy in TCRdb shows in-frame clones only, minus some. The sample shows approximately 100,000 clones, around nine tenths of them seen only once. This clone was seen a few times. Sequencing input: blood. The chain combines TRBV19 with TRBJ2-2; the D gene could be TRBD1 or TRBD2 (5 bases each). The source is a man aged 25-45 years in good health. The CDR3 nucleotides are TGTGCCAGTAGTGAGGGGCCGGTCACCGGGGAGCTGTTTTTT. Translating it yields CASSEGPVTGELFF.